This passage covers 17 T cell receptor beta chains from one sample sequenced in a study of blood T cell repertoires in COVID-19. This table comes from immunoSEQ multiplex PCR, and its TCRdb copy is limited to in-frame clones, with some not included. Of about 160,000 clones detected, 80% appear once; the ten largest clones hold 3% to 4%. Sequenced material: PBMCs or T cells enriched from blood (not recorded which). These receptors originate from a woman aged 60 to 75 who had recovered from COVID-19.

The gene calls are TRBV4-2 and TRBJ2-1; 12 nucleotides match TRBD2. With V trimmed by 4 bases and J by 12 bases, 10 bases remained unmatched. The germline V gene has CDR1 LGHNA and CDR2 YNFKEQ. The CDR3 covers 15 residues. In DNA, the CDR3 is TGTGCCAGCAGCCCCGGACTAGCGGGGCCCCCGGGGCAGTTCTTC. It is translated as CASSPGLAGPPGQFF.

As concerns this clone: A much bigger clone sits one base away, suggesting this may be a read error. The chain couples TRBV9 to TRBJ1-1; D remains unclear. CDR1 and CDR2 (germline): SGDLS, YYNGEE. The V end was cut by 2 bases, the J end by 1 base, with 6 bases between. This CDR3 spans 13 amino acids. The CDR3, as DNA: TGTGCCAGCAGCGTGGCCACGAACACTGAAGCTTTCTTT. This gives the protein CASSVATNTEAFF.

The J gene is TRBJ1-3, the V gene TRBV10-1; D not resolved. The germline V gene encodes CDR1 WNHNN and CDR2 SYGVQD (reference sequence). The CDR3 runs to 16 residues. Deletions cut 3 bases from V and 2 bases from J, with 14 bases between. In nucleotides, the CDR3 is TGCGCCAGCAGTGAACCAGTCCCCAAAACTGGAAACACCATATATTTT. It is translated as CASSEPVPKTGNTIYF.

The chain links TRBV25-1 to TRBJ2-2; D unresolved. From germline, CDR1 is MGHDK and CDR2 SYGVNS. The CDR3 runs 12 residues. V dropped 9 bases and J dropped 3 bases, with 8 bases sitting between them. CDR3 DNA: TGTGCCAGTTTATCCCACACCGGGGAGCTGTTTTTT. Encoded protein: CASLSHTGELFF.

V is TRBV6-1 and J is TRBJ2-3, with D perhaps TRBD2 (6 bases). Trimming shortened V by 10 bases and J by 1 base, and 15 bases separated the two germline ends. This CDR3 is 14 amino acids long. Germline CDR1 MNHNS, CDR2 SASEGT. The CDR3 protein is CATRLERGTDTQYF. CDR3 nucleotides: TGTGCCACCCGGTTGGAGCGGGGCACAGATACGCAGTATTTT.

The rearrangement joins TRBV7-2 to TRBJ1-3, with D unclear. Trimming cost V 1 base and J 0 bases, with 7 bases left between them. The germline V gene has CDR1 SGHTA and CDR2 FQGNSA. This CDR3 comprises 15 residues. The chain's CDR3 is CASSLVGFSGNTIYF. In DNA, the CDR3 is TGTGCCAGCAGCTTAGTGGGCTTCTCTGGAAACACCATATATTTT. The complete variable domain, with remaining parts taken from reference TRBV7-2 and TRBJ1-3, reads GAGVSQSPSNKVTEKGKDVELRCDPISGHTALYWYRQSLGQGLEFLIYFQGNSAPDKSGLPSDRFSAERTGGSVSTLTIQRTQQEDSAVYLCASSLVGFSGNTIYFGEGSWLTVV.

This chain connects TRBV5-1 to TRBJ2-3; 10 bases agree with TRBD2. V lost 4 bases to trimming and J lost 1 base; unmatched junction nucleotides: 9. This CDR3 is built from 17 residues. Germline-derived CDR1 and CDR2 are SGHRS and YFSETQ. CDR3 in DNA: TGCGCCAGCAGCCTCGAACTAGCGGGGACTGGCACAGATACGCAGTATTTT. Translated: CASSLELAGTGTDTQYF.

V gene TRBV5-1 combines with J gene TRBJ1-2, with 7 bases identical to TRBD1. The germline CDR1 and CDR2 sequences are SGHRS and YFSETQ. V shed 2 bases and J 2 bases; nucleotides not matched to a gene: 3. This CDR3 region has 14 residues. CDR3: CASSFGTDNYGYTF. For the CDR3, the DNA is TGCGCCAGCAGCTTTGGGACAGACAACTATGGCTACACCTTC.

This clone has a single count. The rearrangement joins TRBV5-4 to TRBJ2-1, with 14 bases matching TRBD2. The CDR3 sequence is 16 residues long. The germline CDR1 and CDR2 sequences are SGHNT and YYREEE (reference sequence). V trimming: 4 bases; J trimming: 6 bases; junction bases outside the gene matches: 6. This CDR3 reads CASSLGLAGVSNEQFF. Written as DNA, the CDR3 is TGTGCCAGCAGCCTGGGACTAGCGGGGGTTAGCAATGAGCAGTTCTTC.

V usage is TRBV2 and J usage is TRBJ2-1; tentatively, D is TRBD2 (5 bases). Germline CDR1 reads SNHLY; CDR2 reads FYNNEI. The CDR3 contains 11 residues. V was trimmed by 6 bases and J by 10 bases, leaving 10 bases between them. The DNA for the CDR3 is TGTGCCAGCAGGGTGACGGGGGAGCAGTTCTTC. It specifies CASRVTGEQFF. Together with reference TRBV2 and TRBJ2-1, the CDR3 gives the full variable domain: EPEVTQTPSHQVTQMGQEVILRCVPISNHLYFYWYRQILGQKVEFLVSFYNNEISEKSEIFDDQFSVERPDGSNFTLKIRSTKLEDSAMYFCASRVTGEQFFGPGTRLTVL.

The CDR3: CASSYRAGNTEAFF. In DNA, the CDR3 is TGTGCCAGTAGTTACAGGGCTGGGAACACTGAAGCTTTCTTT. This chain links TRBV19 with TRBJ1-1, with D tentatively TRBD1 (6 bases). Germline CDR1 and CDR2: LNHDA and SQIVND (reference sequence). CDR3 length: 14 residues. V was cut by 5 bases and J by 1 base, with 11 bases left in between.

This clone was seen only once. This chain's CDR3 is CASRAGSYEQYF. The CDR3 DNA sequence: TGTGCCAGCAGAGCGGGTTCCTACGAGCAGTACTTC. The chain carries TRBV12-3 or TRBV12-4 and TRBJ2-7; D is possibly TRBD2 (6 bases). V was shortened by 6 bases and J by 1 base, with 7 bases between the two germline ends. CDR3 length: 12 amino acids.

The J gene is TRBJ1-2, the V gene TRBV6-1; 12 bases map to TRBD1. Germline trimming cut 2 bases from V and 4 bases from J; bases unmatched to any gene: 5. Germline CDR1 MNHNS, CDR2 SASEGT. The CDR3 is 16 residues long. Here the CDR3 reads CASSEWGQGAGYGYTF. The CDR3 region has the DNA TGTGCCAGCAGTGAATGGGGACAGGGGGCTGGCTATGGCTACACCTTC.

The chain links TRBV2 to TRBJ1-1; no clear D. This CDR3 is 12 amino acids long. Germline lookup yields CDR1 SNHLY and CDR2 FYNNEI. Trimming took off 8 bases at V and 1 base at J, with 8 bases between the two ends. The CDR3 DNA sequence: TGTGCCAGCGGTCGGAGGAACACTGAAGCTTTCTTT. Amino acid sequence: CASGRRNTEAFF.

This clone was observed a handful of times. V usage is TRBV5-1 and J usage is TRBJ2-5; the match to TRBD1 covers 7 bases. The V gene end was trimmed by 4 bases and the J gene end by 2 bases; junction bases not matched to a gene: 8. CDR1 and CDR2 from the germline V gene are SGHRS and YFSETQ. The CDR3 extends over 15 amino acids. The DNA for the CDR3 is TGCGCCAGCAGCCCGGAGCGCAGGGGGCAAGAGACCCAGTACTTC. This sequence encodes CASSPERRGQETQYF.

The rearrangement links TRBV24-1 to TRBJ2-3; TRBD2 matches 14 bases. Germline V CDR1 and CDR2: KGHDR, SFDVKD. The CDR3 runs to 18 residues. V lost 4 bases and J lost 2; bases outside the gene matches: 7. CDR3 in DNA: TGTGCCACCAGTGACTCCGGGACTAGCGGGGGCCCCACAGATACGCAGTATTTT. Its translation: CATSDSGTSGGPTDTQYF.

This chain uses TRBV5-1 with TRBJ2-1; TRBD2 aligns across 13 bases. Trimming at V came to 4 bases and at J to 4 bases, leaving 11 bases not matched to a gene. CDR1 is SGHRS, CDR2 YFSETQ, per germline. CDR3 length: 18 amino acids. The CDR3 here is CASSREPGLAGEYNEQFF. In DNA form, the CDR3 reads TGCGCCAGCAGCCGGGAACCCGGACTAGCGGGGGAATACAATGAGCAGTTCTTC.